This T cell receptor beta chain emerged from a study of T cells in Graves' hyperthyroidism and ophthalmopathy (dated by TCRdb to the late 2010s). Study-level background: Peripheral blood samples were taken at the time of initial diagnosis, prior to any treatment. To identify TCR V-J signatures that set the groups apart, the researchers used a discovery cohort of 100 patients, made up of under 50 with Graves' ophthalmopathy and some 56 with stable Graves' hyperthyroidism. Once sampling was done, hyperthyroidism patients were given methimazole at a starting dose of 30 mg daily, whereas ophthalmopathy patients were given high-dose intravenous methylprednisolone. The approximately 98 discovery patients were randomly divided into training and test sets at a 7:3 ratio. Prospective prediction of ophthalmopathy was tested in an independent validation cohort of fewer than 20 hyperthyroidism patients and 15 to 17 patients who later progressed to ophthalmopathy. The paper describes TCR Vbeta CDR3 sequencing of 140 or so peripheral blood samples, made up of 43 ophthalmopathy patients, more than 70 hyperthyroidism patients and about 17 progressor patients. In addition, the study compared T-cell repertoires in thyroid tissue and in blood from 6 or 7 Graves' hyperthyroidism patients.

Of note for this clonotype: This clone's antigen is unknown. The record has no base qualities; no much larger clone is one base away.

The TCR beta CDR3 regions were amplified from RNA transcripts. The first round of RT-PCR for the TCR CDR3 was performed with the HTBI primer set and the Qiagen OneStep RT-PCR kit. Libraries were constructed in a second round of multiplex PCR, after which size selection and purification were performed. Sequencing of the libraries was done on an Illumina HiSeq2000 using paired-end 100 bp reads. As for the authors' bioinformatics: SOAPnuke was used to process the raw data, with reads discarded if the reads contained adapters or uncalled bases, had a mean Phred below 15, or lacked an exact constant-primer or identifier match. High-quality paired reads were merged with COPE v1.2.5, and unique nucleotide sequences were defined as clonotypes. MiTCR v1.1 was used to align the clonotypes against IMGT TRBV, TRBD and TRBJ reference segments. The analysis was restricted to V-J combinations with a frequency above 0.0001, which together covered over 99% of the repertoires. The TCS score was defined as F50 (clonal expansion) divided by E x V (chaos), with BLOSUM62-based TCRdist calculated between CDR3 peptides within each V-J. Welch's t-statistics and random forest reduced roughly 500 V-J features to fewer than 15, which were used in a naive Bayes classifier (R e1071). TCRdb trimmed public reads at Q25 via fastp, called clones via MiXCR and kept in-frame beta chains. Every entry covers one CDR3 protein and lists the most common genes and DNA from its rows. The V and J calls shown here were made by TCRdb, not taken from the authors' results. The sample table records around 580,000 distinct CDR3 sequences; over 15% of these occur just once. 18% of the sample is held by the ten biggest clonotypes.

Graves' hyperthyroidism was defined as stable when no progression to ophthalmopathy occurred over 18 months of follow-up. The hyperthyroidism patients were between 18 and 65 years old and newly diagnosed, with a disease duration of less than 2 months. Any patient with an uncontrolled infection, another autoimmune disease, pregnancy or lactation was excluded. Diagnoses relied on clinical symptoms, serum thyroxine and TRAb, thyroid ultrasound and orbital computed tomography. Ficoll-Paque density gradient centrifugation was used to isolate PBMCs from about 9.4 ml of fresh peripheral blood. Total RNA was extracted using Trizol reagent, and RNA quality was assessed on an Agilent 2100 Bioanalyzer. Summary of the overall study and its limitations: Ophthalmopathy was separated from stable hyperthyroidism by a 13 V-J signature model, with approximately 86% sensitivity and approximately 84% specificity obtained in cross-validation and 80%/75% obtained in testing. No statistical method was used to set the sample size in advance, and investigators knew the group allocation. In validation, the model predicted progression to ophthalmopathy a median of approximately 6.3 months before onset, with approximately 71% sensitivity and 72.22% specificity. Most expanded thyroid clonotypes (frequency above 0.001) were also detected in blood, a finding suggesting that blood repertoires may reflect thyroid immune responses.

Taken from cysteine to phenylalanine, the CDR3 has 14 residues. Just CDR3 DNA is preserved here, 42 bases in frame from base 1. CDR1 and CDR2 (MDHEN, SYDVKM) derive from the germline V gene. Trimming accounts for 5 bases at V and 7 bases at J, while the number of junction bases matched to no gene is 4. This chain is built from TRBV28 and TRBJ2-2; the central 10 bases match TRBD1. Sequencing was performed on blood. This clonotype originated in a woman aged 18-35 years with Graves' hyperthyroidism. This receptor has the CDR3 CASSQDRGHGELFF. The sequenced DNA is TGTGCCAGCAGTCAAGACAGGGGGCACGGGGAGCTGTTTTTT.